This T cell receptor (beta chain) derives from a study of blood T cell repertoires in COVID-19. About the study: COVID-19 samples collected from the United States, Italy and Spain covered acute and convalescent phases. PBMCs, B-cell-depleted T cells, or T cells provided the cDNA or gDNA that made up the material.

How the authors handled the data: Amplifying reference gene primers gave estimates of nucleated cell counts. Only in-frame clones appear in the TCRdb table, and some are missing; sequencing was by immunoSEQ multiplex PCR. V, J and clone size are taken as reported in that table, and D and trimming were inferred from the DNA itself. The data contain 300,000 to 400,000 clones, 91% of them seen just once; the ten biggest clones take up 2.5% to 4%. The CDR3 length is 13 residues. Trimming cost V 3 bases and J 4 bases; bases outside gene matches: 1. Germline lookup yields CDR1 SGDLS and CDR2 YYNGEE. This receptor was identified in a woman younger than 35 who had recovered from COVID-19. What was sequenced was peripheral blood. This sequence joins TRBV9 and TRBJ1-5; 7 positions agree with TRBD1. The CDR3: CASSGRGNQPQHF. Written as DNA, the CDR3 is TGTGCCAGCAGCGGCAGGGGGAATCAGCCCCAGCATTTT.